This T cell receptor beta chain is drawn from a study of blood T cells in healthy people across ages. The wider study: Using template switching, researchers captured about one barcoded beta molecule for each two T cells.

A J-beta primer mix and a sample-barcoded 5' primer were used in a second PCR of roughly 6 to 12 cycles. Using its own MiXCR run on the 5' RACE reads, TCRdb lists one record per CDR3 protein. In the table there are roughly 1,800,000 distinct CDR3 sequences, about 50% of which are singletons. With V trimmed by 4 bases and J by 1 base, 10 bases remained unmatched. Germline V lookup: CDR1 SGHRS, CDR2 YFSETQ. There are 16 residues in the CDR3. The material sequenced was blood. The chain employs TRBV5-1 and TRBJ2-7; 8 nucleotides line up with TRBD2. The source of this sequence is a woman in her forties in good health. The chain's CDR3 is CASSPVGGVPSYEQYF. The CDR3 nucleotides are TGCGCCAGCAGCCCGGTCGGGGGGGTACCTTCCTACGAGCAGTACTTC.